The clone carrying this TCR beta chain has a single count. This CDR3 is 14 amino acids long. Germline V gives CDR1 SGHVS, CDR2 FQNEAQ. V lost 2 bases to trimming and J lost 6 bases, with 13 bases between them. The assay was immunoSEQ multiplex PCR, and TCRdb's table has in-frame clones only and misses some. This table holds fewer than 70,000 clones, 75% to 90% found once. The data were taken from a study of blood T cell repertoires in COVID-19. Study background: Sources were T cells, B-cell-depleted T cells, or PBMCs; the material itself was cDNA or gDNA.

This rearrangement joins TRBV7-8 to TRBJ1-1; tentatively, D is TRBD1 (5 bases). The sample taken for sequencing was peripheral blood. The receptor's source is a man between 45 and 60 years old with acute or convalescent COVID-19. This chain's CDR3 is CASSLQGQVAEAFF. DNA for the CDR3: TGTGCCAGCAGCTTACAGGGTCAAGTGGCTGAAGCTTTCTTT.